These 28 T cell receptor beta chains originate from one sample sequenced in a study of shared clonotypes between healthy human individuals. This table comes from immunoSEQ multiplex PCR, and its TCRdb copy is limited to in-frame clones, with some not included. The sample has 800,000 to 950,000 clones; around 96% are singletons. CD45RO-negative cells were positively selected for CCR7, leaving out terminally differentiated effector memory CD45RA+ cells. Sequencing input: naive CD8+ T cells sorted from blood. Receptors were obtained from a man aged 30 to 39 in good health.

V gene TRBV19 combines with J gene TRBJ1-2; D is ambiguous. The V end was cut by 4 bases, the J end by 2 bases, with 11 bases between. Germline CDR1 LNHDA, CDR2 SQIVND (reference sequence). The CDR3 sequence is 14 residues long. CDR3 sequence (DNA): TGTGCCAGTAGTAGACGGACCGGGAACTATGGCTACACCTTC. The encoded protein is CASSRRTGNYGYTF. Filled out from reference TRBV19 and TRBJ1-2, the complete variable domain reads DGGITQSPKYLFRKEGQNVTLSCEQNLNHDAMYWYRQDPGQGLRLIYYSQIVNDFQKGDIAEGYSVSREKKESFPLTVTSAQKNPTAFYLCASSRRTGNYGYTFGSGTRLTVV.

Here the CDR3 DNA reads TGTGCCAGCAGCGTAGTTGACAGAACCTACGAGCAGTACTTC. It specifies CASSVVDRTYEQYF. The chain is built from TRBV9 and TRBJ2-7; maybe TRBD1 (5 bases). V lost 0 bases and J 2 bases, leaving 9 bases between the germline ends. Germline V gene sequence: CDR1 SGDLS, CDR2 YYNGEE. The CDR3 covers 14 residues. The full variable domain, rest sourced from reference TRBV9 and TRBJ2-7, is DSGVTQTPKHLITATGQRVTLRCSPRSGDLSVYWYQQSLDQGLQFLIQYYNGEERAKGNILERFSAQQFPDLHSELNLSSLELGDSALYFCASSVVDRTYEQYFGPGTRLTVT.

The chain links TRBV5-1 to TRBJ2-5; 11 bases are a match to TRBD2. The ends lost 3 bases at V and 3 bases at J; junction bases unmatched: 7. The CDR3 is 16 amino acids. From germline, CDR1 is SGHRS and CDR2 YFSETQ. The CDR3 protein is CASSSGLAGLEETQYF. Here the CDR3 DNA reads TGCGCCAGCAGCTCCGGACTAGCGGGCTTAGAAGAGACCCAGTACTTC.

The chain uses TRBV7-9 and TRBJ2-1; the D is unclear. Germline assignment: CDR1 SEHNR and CDR2 FQNEAQ (reference sequence). The CDR3 extends over 15 amino acids. Trimming left V 5 bases short and J 5 bases short, with 16 bases between. CDR3 protein: CASSPALHWDNEQFF. The CDR3 coding sequence is TGTGCCAGCAGCCCCGCTCTACACTGGGACAATGAGCAGTTCTTC. Full variable domain (missing parts from reference TRBV7-9 and TRBJ2-1): DTGVSQNPRHKITKRGQNVTFRCDPISEHNRLYWYRQTLGQGPEFLTYFQNEAQLEKSRLLSDRFSAERPKGSFSTLEIQRTEQGDSAMYLCASSPALHWDNEQFFGPGTRLTVL.

This rearrangement joins TRBV4-1 to TRBJ2-7; D is possibly TRBD1 or TRBD2 (7 bases each). Germline V gene sequence: CDR1 MGHRA, CDR2 YSYEKL. Trimming pared 6 bases from V and 0 bases from J, leaving 15 bases between. This CDR3 has 15 amino acids. In DNA, the CDR3 is TGCGCCAGCAGTCCAGGGGGGGTTGGCTCCTACGAGCAGTACTTC. It translates to CASSPGGVGSYEQYF.

The gene calls are TRBV5-1 and TRBJ2-1, with a weak D call TRBD1 (6 bases). Germline assignment: CDR1 SGHRS and CDR2 YFSETQ. V was pared by 2 bases and J by 6 bases, with 15 bases between. The CDR3 extends over 15 amino acids. In nucleotides, the CDR3 is TGCGCCAGCAGCTTTACAGGGTTTTCAAGCAATGAGCAGTTCTTC. Protein: CASSFTGFSSNEQFF.

This chain joins TRBV5-1 and TRBJ2-7, with 7 nucleotides matching TRBD1. The length of the CDR3 is 12 residues. Germline trimming cut 0 bases from V and 10 bases from J; bases unmatched to any gene: 4. The germline V gene encodes CDR1 SGHRS and CDR2 YFSETQ. CDR3 in amino acids: CASSLGGGGQYF. The DNA of the CDR3 is TGCGCCAGCAGCTTGGGAGGGGGCGGACAGTACTTC.

The rearrangement links TRBV28 to TRBJ2-7; 11 nucleotides agree with TRBD1. Germline V gene data show CDR1 as MDHEN and CDR2 as SYDVKM. The V gene end was trimmed by 5 bases and the J gene end by 5 bases; junction bases not matched to a gene: 11. The CDR3 loop spans 16 amino acids. The CDR3 protein is CASSTLLDRGLDEQYF. The CDR3 DNA sequence: TGTGCCAGCAGTACCCTCTTGGACAGGGGGCTGGACGAGCAGTACTTC.

In this sample, this clone turned up once. This rearrangement joins TRBV27 to TRBJ1-5; D remains unclear. The germline V gene has CDR1 MNHEY and CDR2 SMNVEV (reference sequence). V gave up 2 bases and J gave up 4 bases, with 9 bases separating them. This CDR3 comprises 14 residues. In nucleotides, the CDR3 is TGTGCCAGCAGTTTACTAGGGTATAATCAGCCCCAGCATTTT. The encoded protein is CASSLLGYNQPQHF.

The gene calls are TRBV28 and TRBJ2-7; 7 bases fit TRBD2. Germline V CDR1 and CDR2: MDHEN, SYDVKM. The CDR3 loop spans 17 amino acids. V shed 2 bases, J shed 4 bases, and the junction held 14 bases outside the gene matches. In DNA form, the CDR3 reads TGTGCCAGCAGTTTACCGGGCCGGGACTACAATAAATACGAGCAGTACTTC. Protein: CASSLPGRDYNKYEQYF.

The table lists this clone with a count of one. Other DNA sequences within the sample encode an identical CDR3. V gene TRBV2 combines with J gene TRBJ1-2; a possible D gene is TRBD1 (5 bases). Trimming stripped 6 bases from V and 8 bases from J, with 7 bases between. The CDR3 consists of 10 residues. Germline lookup yields CDR1 SNHLY and CDR2 FYNNEI. The CDR3 sequence: CASRGRGYTF. The CDR3 nucleotides read TGTGCCAGCAGGGGACGGGGCTACACCTTC.

The rearrangement links TRBV11-2 to TRBJ1-4; possibly TRBD1 for D (5 bases). The germline V gene has CDR1 SGHAT and CDR2 FQNNGV. V lost 1 base, J lost 7 bases, and 13 bases lay in between. The length of the CDR3 is 15 residues. This chain's CDR3 is CASSLAGGGIEKLFF. The CDR3 DNA reads as TGTGCCAGCAGCTTAGCGGGGGGAGGGATTGAAAAACTGTTTTTT.

The chain recombines TRBV9 with TRBJ2-6; a possible D gene is TRBD1 (5 bases). CDR1 is SGDLS, CDR2 YYNGEE, per germline. This CDR3 contains 23 residues. Trimming left V 0 bases short and J 7 bases short, with 35 bases between. This chain's CDR3 is CASSVARPSKNDMQGLQANVLTF. CDR3 nucleotide sequence: TGTGCCAGCAGCGTAGCTAGGCCCTCCAAAAATGATATGCAGGGTTTGCAAGCCAACGTCCTGACTTTC.

The rearrangement uses TRBV7-9 and TRBJ2-7, with D possibly TRBD1 on 6 matching bases. CDR3 length: 14 residues. Germline V gene data show CDR1 as SEHNR and CDR2 as FQNEAQ (reference sequence). Trimming took off 4 bases at V and 3 bases at J, with 13 bases between the two ends. The CDR3 sequence: CASSSSRGIYEQYF. As DNA, the CDR3 is TGTGCCAGCAGCTCGTCCAGGGGCATCTACGAGCAGTACTTC.

CDR3: CASSMKVQGAVTGELFF. Written as DNA, the CDR3 is TGTGCCAGTAGTATGAAGGTCCAGGGGGCGGTCACCGGGGAGCTGTTTTTT. The chain has TRBV19 and TRBJ2-2, with TRBD1 matching over 8 bases. The CDR3 has 17 residues. V shed 3 bases, J shed 4 bases, and the junction held 10 bases outside the gene matches. In germline, CDR1 is LNHDA, CDR2 SQIVND (reference sequence).

The rearrangement joins TRBV4-1 to TRBJ1-2; unclear D gene. The CDR3 runs to 13 residues. The ends were cut back, 1 base at V and 5 bases at J, with 8 bases in the middle. Germline V gives CDR1 MGHRA, CDR2 YSYEKL. CDR3 region: CASSQVGSYGYTF. CDR3 in DNA: TGCGCCAGCAGCCAAGTGGGAAGTTATGGCTACACCTTC.

This chain links TRBV6-1 with TRBJ2-1; 9 bases align to TRBD1. J gave up 6 bases and V 8 bases, and 2 bases lay outside the gene matches. Germline lookup yields CDR1 MNHNS and CDR2 SASEGT. This CDR3 is 12 amino acids long. This CDR3 is CASPGQGNEQFF. CDR3 sequence (DNA): TGTGCCAGCCCGGGACAGGGCAATGAGCAGTTCTTC.

The chain couples TRBV27 to TRBJ1-2; no clear D. Germline values: CDR1 MNHEY, CDR2 SMNVEV (reference sequence). Trimming removed 0 bases from V and 5 bases from J, with 13 bases in between. The CDR3 runs 15 residues. CDR3 nucleotide sequence: TGTGCCAGCAGTTTATCCACACCGGGAGGGTATGGCTACACCTTC. Its protein is CASSLSTPGGYGYTF.

This sequence joins TRBV7-9 and TRBJ1-2, with D possibly matching TRBD1 (5 bases). The germline V gene encodes CDR1 SEHNR and CDR2 FQNEAQ (reference sequence). The CDR3 spans 13 residues. Trimming took 4 bases from V and 5 from J, leaving 11 bases between them. The CDR3 reads CASSSPPGYGYTF. The CDR3 DNA sequence: TGTGCCAGCAGCTCCCCCCCAGGGTATGGCTACACCTTC.

On this clone itself: Distinct nucleotide sequences in the sample also encode this CDR3. The gene calls are TRBV27 and TRBJ1-5; unclear D gene. The CDR3 is 13 residues long. V lost 1 base and J lost 2, with 3 bases in between. Looked up from germline, CDR1 is MNHEY and CDR2 is SMNVEV (reference sequence). This CDR3 is CASSLLGNQPQHF. CDR3 nucleotides: TGTGCCAGCAGTTTATTGGGCAATCAGCCCCAGCATTTT.

Concerning this clone itself: Distinct nucleotide sequences in the sample also encode this CDR3. This rearrangement joins TRBV27 to TRBJ2-1; 9 nucleotides line up with TRBD1. The CDR3 has 14 residues. After removal of 5 bases from V and 4 bases from J, the junction contained 3 bases not matched to a gene. The germline gives CDR1 MNHEY, CDR2 SMNVEV (reference sequence). The CDR3 here is CASSPGQGYNEQFF. CDR3 bases: TGTGCCAGCAGTCCGGGACAGGGATACAATGAGCAGTTCTTC.

The V call is TRBV9, the J call TRBJ2-1; TRBD2 matches 12 bases. The CDR3 has 15 residues. The V and J ends lost 3 bases and 5 bases, in that order; junction bases with no gene match: 3. Germline loops: CDR1 SGDLS, CDR2 YYNGEE. DNA for the CDR3: TGTGCCAGCAGCGACTGGACTAGCGGGGACAATGAGCAGTTCTTC. Protein: CASSDWTSGDNEQFF.

The rearrangement joins TRBV28 to TRBJ2-3; 10 nucleotides match TRBD2. Germline V gene lookup returns CDR1 MDHEN and CDR2 SYDVKM. V was pared by 6 bases and J by 3 bases, with 12 bases of the junction left unmatched. The CDR3 covers 17 residues. The CDR3 protein is CASSSTLAGVGTDTQYF. The CDR3 nucleotides read TGTGCCAGCAGCTCCACCCTAGCGGGAGTAGGGACAGATACGCAGTATTTT.

This chain joins TRBV19 and TRBJ2-7; 8 bases map to TRBD1. The CDR3 is 12 residues long. From germline, CDR1 is LNHDA and CDR2 SQIVND (reference sequence). Trimming removed 5 bases from V and 6 bases from J; junction bases left unmatched: 3. The CDR3 sequence is CASSQGAGEQYF. DNA of the CDR3: TGTGCCAGTAGTCAGGGGGCGGGCGAGCAGTACTTC.

The V and J genes are TRBV7-9 and TRBJ2-5; D is perhaps TRBD1 (5 bases). Deletions cut 1 base from V and 2 bases from J, with 5 bases between. From germline, CDR1 is SEHNR and CDR2 FQNEAQ (reference sequence). The CDR3 is made up of 13 amino acids. CDR3 protein: CASSLEGQETQYF. The CDR3 nucleotides read TGTGCCAGCAGCTTAGAGGGGCAAGAGACCCAGTACTTC.

The rearrangement uses TRBV27 and TRBJ2-5; TRBD2 matches 7 bases. This CDR3 region has 16 residues. J gave up 3 bases and V 2 bases, and 9 bases lay outside the gene matches. Germline CDR1 MNHEY, CDR2 SMNVEV (reference sequence). DNA for the CDR3: TGTGCCAGCAGTTTAAATGGGGCGGGAGATAAAGAGACCCAGTACTTC. Residues: CASSLNGAGDKETQYF.

This chain connects TRBV13 to TRBJ1-4; D unresolved. Trimming shortened V by 0 bases and J by 0 bases, and 2 bases separated the two germline ends. The CDR3 has 14 residues. The V gene's germline CDR1 is PRHDT and CDR2 FYEKMQ (reference sequence). CDR3 in DNA: TGTGCCAGCAGCTTAGGTTCAACTAATGAAAAACTGTTTTTT. It encodes CASSLGSTNEKLFF.

This chain links TRBV7-9 with TRBJ2-7; D is possibly TRBD1 or TRBD2 (6 bases each). Germline assignment: CDR1 SEHNR and CDR2 FQNEAQ (reference sequence). The CDR3 is 16 amino acids. Trimming shortened V by 10 bases and J by 2 bases, and 24 bases separated the two germline ends. For the CDR3, the DNA is TGTGCCACCCCGCCGGGTTCTGAGGGGGGTCCCTACGAGCAGTACTTC. Translated: CATPPGSEGGPYEQYF.